One and the same sample provided the 24 T cell receptor beta chains below, sequenced in a study of regulatory T cells in long-lasting Graves disease (dated by TCRdb to the early 2020s). Sample time point, as interpreted from the label and publication: newly diagnosed GD, antithyroid drugs for less than 3 months. RNA was extracted from PBMCs in TRIzol for both TCR sequencing and RNA sequencing. To prepare the library, multiplex PCR was applied. Sequencing relied on an Illumina HiSeq 4000. CDR3 regions were amplified by Arm-PCR with iRepertoire HTBI primers to construct TCR beta libraries. TCRdb trimmed public reads at Q25 via fastp, called clones via MiXCR and kept in-frame beta chains. Under each unique CDR3 protein, matching rows form one entry showing the most common genes and DNA. The sample table shows approximately 210,000 distinct CDR3 sequences, and about 18% are seen once. Around 20% of the sample lies in the top ten.

This specimen consisted of peripheral blood mononuclear cells (PBMCs), obtained at new diagnosis, from a patient treated with antithyroid drugs. All receptors derive from a female donor with Graves disease.

V gene TRBV5-4 combines with J gene TRBJ1-3, with 9 bases matching TRBD1. Germline CDR1 SGHNT, CDR2 YYREEE (reference sequence). The J segment lost 2 bases and the V segment lost 4 bases, leaving 7 bases of the junction unmatched. This CDR3 is built from 16 residues. The CDR3 protein is CASSPGRDRAGNTIYF. In nucleotides, the CDR3 is TGTGCCAGCAGCCCGGGCCGGGACAGGGCTGGAAACACCATATATTTT. The complete variable domain, with remaining parts taken from reference TRBV5-4 and TRBJ1-3, reads ETGVTQSPTHLIKTRGQQVTLRCSSQSGHNTVSWYQQALGQGPQFIFQYYREEENGRGNFPPRFSGLQFPNYSSELNVNALELDDSALYLCASSPGRDRAGNTIYFGEGSWLTVV.

This clonotype was counted ten times or more. For the CDR3, the DNA is TGTGCCAGCAGCCCCCACCAGGGACTAGCGGGTTCCTACGAGCAGTACTTC. Its protein is CASSPHQGLAGSYEQYF. V is TRBV9 and J is TRBJ2-7, with TRBD2 matching over 12 bases. Per the germline V gene, CDR1 is SGDLS and CDR2 is YYNGEE. J was trimmed by 1 base and V by 4 bases; bases with no gene match: 9. This CDR3 spans 17 amino acids.

This chain joins TRBV2 and TRBJ1-6; D remains ambiguous. V was cut by 2 bases and J by 8 bases, with 16 bases left in between. Germline V lookup: CDR1 SNHLY, CDR2 FYNNEI. The CDR3 loop spans 16 amino acids. CDR3: CASSELGSGVDSPLHF. The DNA for the CDR3 is TGTGCCAGCAGTGAACTGGGGAGCGGAGTAGATTCACCCCTCCACTTT.

This clonotype was picked up many times. This chain uses TRBV3-1 with TRBJ2-1; TRBD2 agrees at 12 bases. The J call is in doubt because the DNA end fits TRBJ2-5 better. From germline, CDR1 is LGHDT and CDR2 YNNKEL (reference sequence). This CDR3 contains 14 residues. The CDR3 reads CASSPSGRAETQYF. The CDR3 nucleotides read TGTGCCAGCAGCCCTAGCGGGAGGGCAGAGACCCAGTACTTC.

A word on this clonotype: A read error likely explains this, since a far larger clone differs by one base. The rearrangement joins TRBV12-3 or TRBV12-4 to TRBJ2-1; TRBD1 aligns across 8 bases. Losses at the gene ends were 8 bases for V and 10 bases for J; bases not matched to a gene: 16. The CDR3 is 15 residues long. The DNA for the CDR3 is TGTGCCAGCGCCCTGGGCGGGACAGGCAAGAACGAGCAGTTCTTC. The encoded protein is CASALGGTGKNEQFF.

This clonotype occurred a few times. This chain joins TRBV20-1 and TRBJ2-7; no definite D call. The germline V and J ends were trimmed by 0 bases and 3 bases, with 9 bases remaining between them. Germline CDR1 reads DFQATT; CDR2 reads SNEGSKA (reference sequence). This CDR3 has 13 amino acids. As DNA, the CDR3 is TGCAGTGCTAGAGATCCGGGTTTCTACGAGCAGTACTTC. Translated: CSARDPGFYEQYF.

This clonotype was seen repeatedly, ten times or more. The chain uses TRBV12-3 or TRBV12-4 and TRBJ1-6, with D possibly matching TRBD1 (5 bases). The V end lost 6 bases, the J end lost 4 bases, and 13 bases lay between the germline ends. This CDR3 contains 15 residues. CDR3 residues: CASRGAGRYNSPLHF. DNA of the CDR3: TGTGCCAGCAGAGGTGCGGGACGGTATAATTCACCCCTCCACTTT.

V is TRBV19 and J is TRBJ2-7; no clear D gene. This CDR3 has 13 amino acids. Between the trimmed V and J ends, which lost 0 bases and 4 bases, there was a span of 7 bases. Germline V gene sequence: CDR1 LNHDA, CDR2 SQIVND (reference sequence). The CDR3 here is CASSIDDRYEQYF. For the CDR3, the DNA is TGTGCCAGTAGTATAGACGACCGATACGAGCAGTACTTC. Together with reference TRBV19 and TRBJ2-7, the CDR3 gives the full variable domain: DGGITQSPKYLFRKEGQNVTLSCEQNLNHDAMYWYRQDPGQGLRLIYYSQIVNDFQKGDIAEGYSVSREKKESFPLTVTSAQKNPTAFYLCASSIDDRYEQYFGPGTRLTVT.

This clonotype was found many times. The V gene is TRBV7-2, the J gene TRBJ1-1; D is perhaps TRBD1 (6 bases). Germline V gene lookup returns CDR1 SGHTA and CDR2 FQGNSA. The V and J ends lost 6 bases and 6 bases respectively, with 11 bases between them. The CDR3 is 12 residues long. CDR3 region: CASSLRGSEAFF. As DNA, the CDR3 is TGTGCCAGCAGTCTTAGGGGGTCTGAAGCTTTCTTT.

This clonotype was observed at least ten times. The chain recombines TRBV7-8 with TRBJ1-1, with TRBD1 as a possible D gene (6 bases). V lost 1 base and J lost 4, with 10 bases in between. CDR3 size: 14 residues. Germline V gives CDR1 SGHVS, CDR2 FQNEAQ. The CDR3 reads CASSLGRGSTEAFF. CDR3 nucleotide sequence: TGTGCCAGCAGCTTAGGAAGGGGGAGCACTGAAGCTTTCTTT.

This chain joins TRBV11-2 and TRBJ2-7, with 9 bases identical to TRBD2. The junction had 2 bases not matched to a gene; V was cut back by 3 bases and J by 2 bases. Germline V gene lookup returns CDR1 SGHAT and CDR2 FQNNGV. This CDR3 spans 14 amino acids. CDR3 sequence (DNA): TGTGCCAGCAGCTTCTTAGCGGGAGCCTACGAGCAGTACTTC. It codes for CASSFLAGAYEQYF. Supplemented by reference TRBV11-2 and TRBJ2-7, the full variable domain reads EAGVAQSPRYKIIEKRQSVAFWCNPISGHATLYWYQQILGQGPKLLIQFQNNGVVDDSQLPKDRFSAERLKGVDSTLKIQPAKLEDSAVYLCASSFLAGAYEQYFGPGTRLTVT.

The sample holds many counts of this clonotype. The V and J genes are TRBV12-3 or TRBV12-4 and TRBJ2-1; 16 nucleotides match TRBD2. The junction had 4 bases not matched to a gene; V was cut back by 3 bases and J by 8 bases. CDR3 length: 16 residues. CDR3 coding DNA: TGTGCCAGCAGTTTGGGACTAGCGGGAGGGTTGGATGAGCAGTTCTTC. This encodes CASSLGLAGGLDEQFF.

A word on this clonotype: This clone may be a read error of a much larger clone one base away. The chain employs TRBV9 and TRBJ2-2; D is perhaps TRBD2 (7 bases). Trimming took 4 bases from V and 6 from J, leaving 25 bases between them. CDR1 SGDLS and CDR2 YYNGEE come from the germline V gene. This CDR3 region has 18 residues. CDR3 nucleotide sequence: TGTGCCAGCAGCTCGAGTAGACGGGGGGCCACCCGCCCCGGGGAGCTGTTTTTT. This codes for CASSSSRRGATRPGELFF. The whole variable domain, filled in from reference TRBV9 and TRBJ2-2, reads DSGVTQTPKHLITATGQRVTLRCSPRSGDLSVYWYQQSLDQGLQFLIQYYNGEERAKGNILERFSAQQFPDLHSELNLSSLELGDSALYFCASSSSRRGATRPGELFFGEGSRLTVL.

This clonotype was seen at least ten times. The chain employs TRBV7-9 and TRBJ2-1; 8 nucleotides match TRBD2. CDR1 is SEHNR and CDR2 is FQNEAQ in the germline V gene (reference sequence). V trimming: 6 bases; J trimming: 4 bases; junction bases outside the gene matches: 11. The CDR3 length is 16 residues. This chain's CDR3 is CASSPPGGEVYNEQFF. The CDR3 nucleotides read TGTGCCAGCAGTCCACCGGGGGGGGAGGTGTACAATGAGCAGTTCTTC.

This clonotype was found many times. The chain couples TRBV20-1 to TRBJ2-1; 11 bases are shared with TRBD1. With 1 base clipped from V and 5 bases from J, the junction kept 1 base outside the gene matches. The germline gives CDR1 DFQATT, CDR2 SNEGSKA (reference sequence). The CDR3 consists of 14 residues. The CDR3 DNA reads as TGCAGTGCTAGAGCGGACAGGGGGCACAATGAGCAGTTCTTC. Its protein is CSARADRGHNEQFF.

The V gene is TRBV7-9, the J gene TRBJ2-3; TRBD2 matches at 9 bases. V lost 11 bases and J lost 5; bases outside the gene matches: 5. Per germline, CDR1 SEHNR and CDR2 FQNEAQ (reference sequence). CDR3 length: 12 amino acids. CDR3 nucleotide sequence: TGTGCCGGGAGTAGCGGGAGAGATACGCAGTATTTT. This gives the protein CAGSSGRDTQYF.

This clonotype was observed many times. Written as DNA, the CDR3 is TGTGCCAGCAGCTTGTACGGGACTAGTTCTTCTCGGGAGCAGTTCTTC. Its translation: CASSLYGTSSSREQFF. This chain links TRBV7-3 with TRBJ2-1; 8 bases map to TRBD2. Germline V lookup: CDR1 SGHTA, CDR2 FQGTGA. CDR3 length: 16 residues. J lost 10 bases, V lost 3 bases, and 14 bases had no gene match.

This clonotype was counted many times. This chain joins TRBV15 and TRBJ1-2, with 8 bases fitting TRBD1. Germline-derived CDR1 and CDR2 are LNHNV and YYDKDF (reference sequence). The CDR3 is 15 residues long. Trimming removed 0 bases from V and 6 bases from J; junction bases left unmatched: 6. The CDR3 here is CATSRDRTGLDGYTF. CDR3 bases: TGTGCCACCAGCAGAGACCGGACAGGGTTGGATGGCTACACCTTC.

The table lists this clonotype with many counts. The genes are TRBV2 and TRBJ1-1; D not resolved. The V and J ends lost 10 bases and 0 bases respectively, with 9 bases between them. CDR1 and CDR2 (germline): SNHLY, FYNNEI. CDR3 length equals 12 residues. The CDR3 loop is CATFIVNTEAFF. The DNA of the CDR3 is TGTGCCACCTTTATTGTGAACACTGAAGCTTTCTTT.

V usage is TRBV19 and J usage is TRBJ2-3; 7 bases fit TRBD1. The CDR3 covers 14 residues. Germline V CDR1 and CDR2: LNHDA, SQIVND (reference sequence). V was pared by 7 bases and J by 7 bases, with 11 bases of the junction left unmatched. As DNA, the CDR3 is TGTGCCAGTACCCCCGAGGGGGCGGTTAATACGCAGTATTTT. Translated, it gives CASTPEGAVNTQYF. Complete variable domain (other parts from reference TRBV19 and TRBJ2-3): DGGITQSPKYLFRKEGQNVTLSCEQNLNHDAMYWYRQDPGQGLRLIYYSQIVNDFQKGDIAEGYSVSREKKESFPLTVTSAQKNPTAFYLCASTPEGAVNTQYFGPGTRLTVL.

In its sample, this clonotype was seen many times. The genes are TRBV20-1 and TRBJ2-7, with a weak D call TRBD1 (6 bases). The length of the CDR3 is 14 residues. The ends were cut back, 5 bases at V and 3 bases at J, with 17 bases in the middle. CDR1 is DFQATT, CDR2 SNEGSKA, per germline (reference sequence). The CDR3 protein is CSAGTTGPRYEQYF. In DNA, the CDR3 is TGCAGTGCTGGGACGACAGGCCCTCGCTACGAGCAGTACTTC.

Ten or more counts support this clonotype. The chain carries TRBV6-1 and TRBJ1-2; a weak D match, TRBD1 (6 bases). The CDR3 covers 13 residues. Trimming stripped 6 bases from V and 4 bases from J, with 12 bases between. Per germline, CDR1 MNHNS and CDR2 SASEGT. CDR3 DNA: TGTGCCAGCAGGACACAGGGCGTCTATGGCTACACCTTC. It translates to CASRTQGVYGYTF.

This clonotype was seen repeatedly, ten times or more. This chain joins TRBV11-2 and TRBJ2-5, with D perhaps TRBD1 or TRBD2 (5 bases each). This CDR3 has 13 amino acids. The V end was cut by 1 base, the J end by 4 bases, with 7 bases between. CDR1 SGHAT and CDR2 FQNNGV come from the germline V gene. CDR3 protein: CASSLAGLETQYF. Written as DNA, the CDR3 is TGTGCCAGCAGCTTAGCGGGGCTAGAGACCCAGTACTTC.

At least ten counts were recorded for this clonotype. The chain recombines TRBV6-9 with TRBJ2-7; D is perhaps TRBD1 or TRBD2 (6 bases each). Germline CDR1 and CDR2: MNHGY and SVAAGI. The CDR3 has 16 amino acids. Trimming stripped 3 bases from V and 5 bases from J, with 20 bases between. The DNA for the CDR3 is TGTGCCAGCAGTTACAGGGGACTTGACTCCGGTGACGAGCAGTACTTC. Its protein product is CASSYRGLDSGDEQYF.